The rows below give T cell receptor beta chains drawn from one sample of a study of cytomegalovirus exposure and HLA in healthy donors. The table came from immunoSEQ multiplex PCR; TCRdb's copy has only in-frame clones and leaves some out. Of around 200,000 clones in the sample, over 75% were seen once. Material for sequencing was PBMCs. The receptors originated from a female donor in good health and CMV-seronegative. The CDR3 runs from the conserved cysteine through the conserved F or W. Each record gives: V gene, clone size, J gene, D gene, CDR3 protein, CDR3 DNA. D genes are given only for firm matches. Size is omitted from some rows. Given values are once, few, many or a class for expanded clones.

v_call: TRBV10-1
clone_size: few
j_call: TRBJ2-1
d_call: -
cdr3_aa: CASSSTSNEQFF
cdr3_nt: TGCGCCAGCAGTTCAACTAGCAATGAGCAGTTCTTC

v_call: TRBV9
clone_size: -
j_call: TRBJ2-1
d_call: -
cdr3_aa: CASSVGASDRTYNEQFF
cdr3_nt: TGTGCCAGCAGCGTAGGGGCCTCCGACAGGACCTACAATGAGCAGTTCTTC

v_call: TRBV5-6
clone_size: -
j_call: TRBJ1-5
d_call: -
cdr3_aa: CASSSVGSYSNQPQHF
cdr3_nt: TGTGCCAGCAGCTCGGTCGGGTCCTATAGCAATCAGCCCCAGCATTTT

v_call: TRBV5-4
clone_size: -
j_call: TRBJ2-5
d_call: TRBD1
cdr3_aa: CASSPTGGWQETQYF
cdr3_nt: TGTGCCAGCAGCCCTACAGGGGGTTGGCAAGAGACCCAGTACTTC

v_call: TRBV10-3
clone_size: -
j_call: TRBJ2-7
d_call: TRBD1
cdr3_aa: CAIKEGARPTYEQYF
cdr3_nt: TGTGCCATCAAAGAGGGGGCCAGACCCACCTACGAGCAGTACTTC

v_call: TRBV18
clone_size: -
j_call: TRBJ2-2
d_call: TRBD2
cdr3_aa: CASSPRAGLNTGELFF
cdr3_nt: TGTGCCAGCTCACCTCGAGCGGGACTGAACACCGGGGAGCTGTTTTTT

v_call: TRBV6-4
clone_size: once
j_call: TRBJ2-5
d_call: TRBD2
cdr3_aa: CASSDGTSGGLPRKTQYF
cdr3_nt: TGTGCCAGCAGTGACGGGACTAGCGGGGGCCTACCGAGGAAGACCCAGTACTTC

v_call: TRBV7-8
clone_size: -
j_call: TRBJ2-3
d_call: -
cdr3_aa: CASSFNFRDTQYF
cdr3_nt: TGTGCCAGCAGCTTTAATTTTCGAGATACGCAGTATTTT

v_call: TRBV28
clone_size: -
j_call: TRBJ1-1
d_call: TRBD1
cdr3_aa: CASSSPSRDRVIGTEAFF
cdr3_nt: TGTGCCAGCAGTTCCCCATCCCGGGACAGAGTTATAGGAACTGAAGCTTTCTTT

v_call: TRBV7-8
clone_size: -
j_call: TRBJ2-7
d_call: TRBD2
cdr3_aa: CASSLIAGGPGEQYF
cdr3_nt: TGTGCCAGCAGCTTAATAGCGGGGGGGCCAGGCGAGCAGTACTTC

v_call: TRBV28
clone_size: -
j_call: TRBJ2-5
d_call: -
cdr3_aa: CASSLSGTSQGAQYF
cdr3_nt: TGTGCCAGCAGTTTATCGGGCACGTCGCAAGGGGCCCAGTACTTC

v_call: TRBV6-1
clone_size: -
j_call: TRBJ2-7
d_call: -
cdr3_aa: CASSPAGRDGYEQYF
cdr3_nt: TGTGCCAGCAGCCCTGCAGGGCGTGATGGCTACGAGCAGTACTTC

v_call: TRBV9
clone_size: -
j_call: TRBJ2-1
d_call: TRBD2
cdr3_aa: CASSGGPGGEQFF
cdr3_nt: TGTGCCAGCAGCGGAGGGCCGGGGGGTGAGCAGTTCTTC

v_call: TRBV7-2
clone_size: -
j_call: TRBJ1-6
d_call: TRBD1
cdr3_aa: CASSLRQGASSPLHF
cdr3_nt: TGTGCCAGCAGCCTACGACAGGGGGCGAGTTCACCCCTCCACTTT

v_call: TRBV30
clone_size: -
j_call: TRBJ2-1
d_call: -
cdr3_aa: CAWKLAGSYNEQFF
cdr3_nt: TGTGCCTGGAAATTGGCTGGTTCCTACAATGAGCAGTTCTTC

v_call: TRBV19
clone_size: -
j_call: TRBJ1-4
d_call: -
cdr3_aa: CATSRDTLEKLFF
cdr3_nt: TGTGCCACCAGCCGGGACACCCTCGAAAAACTGTTTTTT

v_call: TRBV7-9
clone_size: once
j_call: TRBJ1-2
d_call: -
cdr3_aa: CASSWTTVNTFFGYGYTF
cdr3_nt: TGTGCCAGCAGCTGGACGACAGTGAATACTTTTTTTGGGTATGGCTACACCTTC

v_call: TRBV10-2
clone_size: few
j_call: TRBJ2-5
d_call: -
cdr3_aa: CASSEPDSPETQYF
cdr3_nt: TGCGCCAGCAGTGAACCGGACAGCCCCGAGACCCAGTACTTC

v_call: TRBV30
clone_size: few
j_call: TRBJ2-1
d_call: TRBD2
cdr3_aa: CAWSAPRGMGLVGRGFF
cdr3_nt: TGTGCCTGGAGCGCCCCTAGGGGAATGGGACTAGTGGGCCGTGGGTTCTTC

v_call: TRBV11-1
clone_size: once
j_call: TRBJ2-5
d_call: TRBD1
cdr3_aa: CASSLGQGQETQYF
cdr3_nt: TGTGCCAGCAGCTTAGGACAGGGGCAAGAGACCCAGTACTTC

v_call: TRBV2
clone_size: -
j_call: TRBJ2-5
d_call: -
cdr3_aa: CASSVGVGETQYF
cdr3_nt: TGTGCCAGCAGTGTCGGGGTGGGGGAGACCCAGTACTTC

v_call: TRBV5-4
clone_size: -
j_call: TRBJ2-5
d_call: TRBD2
cdr3_aa: CASSSDLAGREETQYF
cdr3_nt: TGTGCCAGCAGCTCAGACCTAGCGGGGCGGGAAGAGACCCAGTACTTC

v_call: TRBV15
clone_size: -
j_call: TRBJ2-7
d_call: -
cdr3_aa: CATSSFQGSYEQYF
cdr3_nt: TGTGCCACCAGCAGTTTCCAGGGTTCCTACGAGCAGTACTTC

v_call: TRBV7-3
clone_size: -
j_call: TRBJ1-6
d_call: TRBD1
cdr3_aa: CASSLIQGNNSPLHF
cdr3_nt: TGTGCCAGCAGCTTAATACAGGGGAATAATTCCCCCCTCCACTTT

v_call: TRBV28
clone_size: -
j_call: TRBJ1-1
d_call: TRBD1
cdr3_aa: CASSFYTDRVNTEAFF
cdr3_nt: TGTGCCAGCAGTTTTTATACAGACAGGGTGAACACTGAAGCTTTCTTT

v_call: TRBV19
clone_size: once
j_call: TRBJ2-7
d_call: TRBD1
cdr3_aa: CASSTGDRGYPSYEQYF
cdr3_nt: TGTGCCAGTAGCACCGGGGACAGGGGCTACCCCTCTTACGAGCAGTACTTC

v_call: TRBV2
clone_size: -
j_call: TRBJ2-3
d_call: TRBD2
cdr3_aa: CASSGGAGGRSDTQYF
cdr3_nt: TGTGCCAGCAGTGGGGGAGCGGGGGGGCGATCAGATACGCAGTATTTT

v_call: TRBV7-7
clone_size: -
j_call: TRBJ2-7
d_call: TRBD2
cdr3_aa: CASSPVAGGLGYEQYF
cdr3_nt: TGTGCCAGCAGCCCCGTAGCGGGGGGTTTGGGCTACGAGCAGTACTTC

v_call: TRBV5-1
clone_size: -
j_call: TRBJ2-7
d_call: TRBD2
cdr3_aa: CASSPSGRENEQYF
cdr3_nt: TGCGCCAGCAGCCCCAGCGGGAGGGAGAACGAGCAGTACTTC

v_call: TRBV2
clone_size: once
j_call: TRBJ1-2
d_call: TRBD1
cdr3_aa: CASSGRTGALNYGYTF
cdr3_nt: TGTGCCAGCAGTGGGCGGACAGGGGCACTTAACTATGGCTACACCTTC

v_call: TRBV7-9
clone_size: -
j_call: TRBJ2-3
d_call: -
cdr3_aa: CASSLVTSLGTQYF
cdr3_nt: TGTGCCAGCAGCTTAGTTACATCTCTAGGTACGCAGTATTTT

v_call: TRBV28
clone_size: -
j_call: TRBJ1-2
d_call: -
cdr3_aa: CASSTRQAQGYTF
cdr3_nt: TGTGCCAGCAGTACCCGACAGGCGCAGGGCTACACCTTC

v_call: TRBV15
clone_size: -
j_call: TRBJ2-1
d_call: TRBD2
cdr3_aa: CATSRGGAGATYNEQFF
cdr3_nt: TGTGCCACCAGCAGAGGCGGAGCGGGAGCAACCTACAATGAGCAGTTCTTC

v_call: TRBV4-1
clone_size: -
j_call: TRBJ1-2
d_call: -
cdr3_aa: CASSPDRSYGYTF
cdr3_nt: TGCGCCAGCAGCCCAGACAGGTCCTATGGCTACACCTTC

v_call: TRBV4-3
clone_size: few
j_call: TRBJ2-5
d_call: TRBD2
cdr3_aa: CASSQRGLARETQYF
cdr3_nt: TGCGCCAGCAGCCAGCGGGGACTAGCGCGAGAGACCCAGTACTTC

v_call: TRBV25-1
clone_size: -
j_call: TRBJ2-3
d_call: TRBD1
cdr3_aa: CASSENRDRGSDTQYF
cdr3_nt: TGTGCCAGCAGTGAAAATCGGGACAGGGGATCAGATACGCAGTATTTT

v_call: TRBV7-9
clone_size: -
j_call: TRBJ2-7
d_call: -
cdr3_aa: CASSFDRPPYEQYF
cdr3_nt: TGTGCCAGCAGCTTCGACAGGCCCCCCTACGAGCAGTACTTC